This T cell receptor beta chain emerged from a study of shared clonotypes between healthy human individuals. Those who donated, Caucasian adults without exception, all lived in Nashville, Tennessee. It was 200 to 250 ng DNA, about 30,000 T cell genomes, that sorted-subset replicate PCRs used. The assay was immunoSEQ multiplex PCR, and TCRdb's table has in-frame clones only and misses some. Among 950,000 to 1,100,000 clones listed, under 80% were seen once. The CDR3 is 16 amino acids. Trimming left V 2 bases short and J 1 base short, with 13 bases between. Germline assignment: CDR1 MNHNY and CDR2 SVGAGI (reference sequence).

The sequence came from a man between 18 and 29 years old in good health. Material: memory CD4+ T cells sorted from blood. Subset meaning: CD45RA-negative fraction. The chain carries TRBV6-6 and TRBJ2-3, with D perhaps TRBD1 or TRBD2 (6 bases each). The CDR3 spells CASSYPGGGGTDTQYF. In DNA form, the CDR3 reads TGTGCCAGCAGTTACCCTGGGGGCGGGGGCACAGATACGCAGTATTTT.